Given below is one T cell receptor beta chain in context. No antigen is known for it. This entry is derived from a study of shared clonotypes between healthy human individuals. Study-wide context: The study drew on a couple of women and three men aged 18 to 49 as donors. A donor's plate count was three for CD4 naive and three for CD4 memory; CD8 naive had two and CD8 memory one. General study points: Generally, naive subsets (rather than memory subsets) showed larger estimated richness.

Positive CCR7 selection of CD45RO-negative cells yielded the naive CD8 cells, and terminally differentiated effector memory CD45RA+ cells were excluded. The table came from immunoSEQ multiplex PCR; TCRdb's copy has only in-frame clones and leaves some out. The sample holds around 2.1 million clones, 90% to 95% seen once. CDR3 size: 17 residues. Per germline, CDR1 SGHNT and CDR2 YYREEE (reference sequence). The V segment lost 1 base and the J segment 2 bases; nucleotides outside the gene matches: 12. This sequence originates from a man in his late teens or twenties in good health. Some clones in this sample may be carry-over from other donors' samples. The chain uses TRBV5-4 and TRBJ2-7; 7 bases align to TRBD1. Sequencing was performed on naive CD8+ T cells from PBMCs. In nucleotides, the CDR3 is TGTGCCAGCAGCTTGCAGGTCTTAGACAGGGTTCCCTACGAGCAGTACTTC. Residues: CASSLQVLDRVPYEQYF.